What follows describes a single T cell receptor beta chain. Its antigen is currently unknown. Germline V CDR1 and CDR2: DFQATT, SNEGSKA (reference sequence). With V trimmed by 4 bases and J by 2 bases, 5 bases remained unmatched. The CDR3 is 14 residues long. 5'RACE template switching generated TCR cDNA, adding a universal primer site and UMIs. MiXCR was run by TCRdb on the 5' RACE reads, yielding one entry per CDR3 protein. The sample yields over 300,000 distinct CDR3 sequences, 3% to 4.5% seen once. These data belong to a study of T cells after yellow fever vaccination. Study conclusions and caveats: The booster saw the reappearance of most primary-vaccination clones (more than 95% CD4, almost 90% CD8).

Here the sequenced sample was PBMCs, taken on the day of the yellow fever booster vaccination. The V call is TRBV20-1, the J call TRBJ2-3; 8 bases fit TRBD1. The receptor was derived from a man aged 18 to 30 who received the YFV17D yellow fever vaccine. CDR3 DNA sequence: TGCAGTGCTATTGGACAGGGCAACACAGATACGCAGTATTTT. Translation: CSAIGQGNTDTQYF.